This passage covers 26 T cell receptor beta chains from one sample sequenced in a study of blood T cell repertoires in COVID-19. Using immunoSEQ multiplex PCR, the repertoire was profiled, and TCRdb retains in-frame clones only, with some absent. The repertoire consists of almost 500,000 clones, with 88% occurring once and the leading ten covering around 7.9%. Sample: PBMCs or T cells enriched from blood (not recorded which). The receptors originated from a woman between 55 and 75 years old who had recovered from COVID-19.

J is TRBJ2-5 and V is TRBV2, with D possibly TRBD2 on 5 matching bases. V gave up 1 base and J gave up 5 bases, with 8 bases separating them. CDR1 and CDR2 from the germline V gene are SNHLY and FYNNEI. The CDR3 spans 13 residues. The CDR3 here is CASSEGRRETQYF. In DNA form, the CDR3 reads TGTGCCAGCAGTGAAGGACGGAGGGAGACCCAGTACTTC.

J is TRBJ2-1 and V is TRBV7-6, with TRBD2 matching 10 bases. Losses at the gene ends were 0 bases for V and 0 bases for J; bases not matched to a gene: 8. Germline-derived CDR1 and CDR2 are SGHVS and FNYEAQ. The CDR3 covers 19 residues. The chain's CDR3 is CASSLAVPLAGGSYNEQFF. The CDR3 DNA reads as TGTGCCAGCAGCTTAGCGGTTCCATTAGCGGGGGGCTCCTACAATGAGCAGTTCTTC.

This chain uses TRBV19 with TRBJ2-3; 9 positions agree with TRBD2. V shed 2 bases and J 0 bases; nucleotides not matched to a gene: 3. Germline-derived CDR1 and CDR2 are LNHDA and SQIVND (reference sequence). The CDR3 has 16 residues. In nucleotides, the CDR3 is TGTGCCAGTAGTATAACCAGCGGGGGGAGCACAGATACGCAGTATTTT. Amino acids: CASSITSGGSTDTQYF.

The CDR3 loop reads CASRPPSGGLYNEQFF. CDR3 in DNA: TGTGCCAGCAGGCCGCCTAGCGGGGGACTCTACAATGAGCAGTTCTTC. The V and J genes are TRBV7-2 and TRBJ2-1; 10 nucleotides align to TRBD2. Germline V gene data show CDR1 as SGHTA and CDR2 as FQGNSA. Unmatched junction bases numbered 8, after V lost 6 bases and J lost 3 bases. This CDR3 comprises 16 residues. The complete variable domain, with remaining parts taken from reference TRBV7-2 and TRBJ2-1, reads GAGVSQSPSNKVTEKGKDVELRCDPISGHTALYWYRQSLGQGLEFLIYFQGNSAPDKSGLPSDRFSAERTGGSVSTLTIQRTQQEDSAVYLCASRPPSGGLYNEQFFGPGTRLTVL.

The chain is built from TRBV9 and TRBJ2-7, with 7 bases lining up with TRBD2. From germline, CDR1 is SGDLS and CDR2 YYNGEE. V lost 4 bases to trimming and J lost 2 bases; unmatched junction nucleotides: 12. CDR3 length: 16 amino acids. In DNA form, the CDR3 reads TGTGCCAGCAGCCCCACTACGTCTAGCGGCCCCTACGAGCAGTACTTC. The encoded protein is CASSPTTSSGPYEQYF.

This clone has only a few counts. This sequence joins TRBV9 and TRBJ2-7; 10 bases are shared with TRBD2. The CDR3 contains 14 residues. After removal of 4 bases from V and 2 bases from J, the junction contained 3 bases not matched to a gene. Germline lookup yields CDR1 SGDLS and CDR2 YYNGEE. CDR3 sequence: CASSPGLAAYEQYF. The CDR3 nucleotides are TGTGCCAGCAGCCCAGGACTAGCGGCCTACGAGCAGTACTTC.

Note on this clone: The identical CDR3 is also encoded by other nucleotide sequences in the sample. The chain joins TRBV24-1 to TRBJ2-1, with 11 bases aligning to TRBD2. Germline trimming cut 9 bases from V and 3 bases from J; bases unmatched to any gene: 0. The CDR3 totals 13 residues. Germline-derived CDR1 and CDR2 are KGHDR and SFDVKD. CDR3 residues: CATGTSGYNEQFF. In DNA form, the CDR3 reads TGTGCCACCGGGACTAGCGGCTACAATGAGCAGTTCTTC.

The CDR3 nucleotides read TGTGCCAGCAGCCTAAGACGGACTAATCAGCCCCAGCATTTT. It encodes CASSLRRTNQPQHF. The chain carries TRBV7-2 and TRBJ1-5; the D is unclear. Deletions cut 5 bases from V and 4 bases from J, with 12 bases between. This CDR3 has 14 amino acids. Germline V gene lookup returns CDR1 SGHTA and CDR2 FQGNSA.

The V gene is TRBV6-1, the J gene TRBJ2-2; D ambiguous. The germline CDR1 and CDR2 sequences are MNHNS and SASEGT. Trimming shortened V by 6 bases and J by 5 bases, and 19 bases separated the two germline ends. The CDR3 length is 16 residues. CDR3 coding DNA: TGTGCCAGCAGCGAACCCAGAACAGTTTTTACCGGGGAGCTGTTTTTT. Translation: CASSEPRTVFTGELFF.

The rearrangement joins TRBV7-2 to TRBJ2-1, with D maybe TRBD2 (5 bases). The CDR3 runs to 13 residues. Between the trimmed V and J ends, which lost 5 bases and 5 bases, there was a span of 10 bases. Germline-derived CDR1 and CDR2 are SGHTA and FQGNSA. Here the CDR3 reads CASSLDYNNEQFF. The CDR3 region has the DNA TGTGCCAGCAGCCTCGACTACAACAATGAGCAGTTCTTC.

The chain combines TRBV7-9 with TRBJ2-5; possibly TRBD2 for D (6 bases). CDR1 is SEHNR, CDR2 FQNEAQ, per germline (reference sequence). The CDR3 contains 12 residues. V lost 8 bases and J 4 bases, leaving 11 bases between the germline ends. The CDR3 loop is CASGGSGETQYF. The CDR3 DNA reads TGTGCCAGCGGGGGGAGTGGAGAGACCCAGTACTTC.

The chain employs TRBV19 and TRBJ2-5, with D possibly being TRBD2 (6 bases). Trimming stripped 4 bases from V and 7 bases from J, with 19 bases between. CDR3 length equals 15 residues. Germline assignment: CDR1 LNHDA and CDR2 SQIVND (reference sequence). The CDR3 spells CASSTRLASSWTQYF. In DNA form, the CDR3 reads TGTGCCAGTAGTACCAGGCTAGCGAGTAGTTGGACCCAGTACTTC.

V and J are TRBV2 and TRBJ1-1; tentatively, D is TRBD1 (5 bases). CDR3 length: 12 residues. Germline V gives CDR1 SNHLY, CDR2 FYNNEI. The V end was cut by 9 bases, the J end by 3 bases, with 11 bases between. The CDR3 is CASLGQYTEAFF. In nucleotides, the CDR3 is TGTGCCAGTCTGGGGCAGTACACTGAAGCTTTCTTT.

The chain recombines TRBV6-5 with TRBJ1-2; TRBD1 is a possible D gene (5 bases). The CDR3 loop spans 13 amino acids. Germline V CDR1 and CDR2: MNHEY, SVGAGI. Trimming took 6 bases from V and 6 from J, leaving 14 bases between them. CDR3 residues: CASSFRQRNGYTF. The CDR3 bases are TGTGCCAGCAGCTTTCGACAGAGAAATGGCTACACCTTC.

The chain combines TRBV24-1 with TRBJ2-1, with 7 nucleotides matching TRBD2. Germline V gives CDR1 KGHDR, CDR2 SFDVKD. The CDR3 contains 13 residues. The J segment lost 10 bases and the V segment lost 2 bases, leaving 4 bases of the junction unmatched. This CDR3 reads CATSDSVLAEQFF. DNA for the CDR3: TGTGCCACCAGTGATTCAGTACTAGCGGAGCAGTTCTTC.

The V and J genes are TRBV2 and TRBJ2-1, with a tentative D call TRBD2 (5 bases). Germline CDR1 SNHLY, CDR2 FYNNEI. V was pared by 4 bases and J by 4 bases, with 17 bases between. The CDR3 has 16 residues. The CDR3 coding sequence is TGTGCCAGCAGTGGCCCCGGACTCCGCCATTACAATGAGCAGTTCTTC. Encoded protein: CASSGPGLRHYNEQFF.

The chain couples TRBV12-5 to TRBJ2-2; D gene ambiguous. This CDR3 has 14 residues. CDR1 and CDR2 (germline): LGHNT, FRNRAP. Trimming left V 2 bases short and J 4 bases short, with 8 bases between. DNA of the CDR3: TGTGCTAGTGGTTTGAATCTCCGCACCGGGGAGCTGTTTTTT. Translated: CASGLNLRTGELFF.

The chain couples TRBV2 to TRBJ2-1; D is possibly TRBD1 (6 bases). Germline V gives CDR1 SNHLY, CDR2 FYNNEI. V was clipped by 2 bases and J by 14 bases, with 19 bases between them. The CDR3 is made up of 14 amino acids. The CDR3 nucleotides are TGTGCCAGCAGTGAAAATGGGGAACAGGGAAGCAAGTTCTTC. Protein product: CASSENGEQGSKFF.

The chain uses TRBV10-1 and TRBJ2-3, with D perhaps matching TRBD2 (6 bases). Germline CDR1 WNHNN, CDR2 SYGVQD (reference sequence). V lost 6 bases, J lost 3 bases, and 13 bases lay in between. CDR3 length equals 14 residues. The CDR3 loop reads CASSPGTDTDTQYF. CDR3 DNA: TGCGCCAGCAGCCCCGGGACTGATACAGATACGCAGTATTTT.

CDR3 DNA: TGTGCCAGTAGTACCACGCAGGGGGACACTGAAGCTTTCTTT. It codes for CASSTTQGDTEAFF. This chain uses TRBV19 with TRBJ1-1; 7 bases line up with TRBD1. CDR1 and CDR2 (germline): LNHDA, SQIVND (reference sequence). Trimming cost V 4 bases and J 3 bases; bases outside gene matches: 5. CDR3 size: 14 residues. Drawing the rest from reference TRBV19 and TRBJ1-1, the complete variable domain is DGGITQSPKYLFRKEGQNVTLSCEQNLNHDAMYWYRQDPGQGLRLIYYSQIVNDFQKGDIAEGYSVSREKKESFPLTVTSAQKNPTAFYLCASSTTQGDTEAFFGQGTRLTVV.

V is TRBV7-9 and J is TRBJ1-2; the D is unclear. Trimming took 1 base from V and 6 from J, leaving 6 bases between them. The CDR3 consists of 12 residues. The V gene's germline CDR1 is SEHNR and CDR2 FQNEAQ (reference sequence). The CDR3 reads CASSLDLDGYTF. CDR3 coding DNA: TGTGCCAGCAGCTTAGACCTAGATGGCTACACCTTC.

V gene TRBV27 combines with J gene TRBJ2-2; the match to TRBD1 covers 8 bases. The V gene's germline CDR1 is MNHEY and CDR2 SMNVEV (reference sequence). The V and J ends lost 3 bases and 6 bases, in that order; junction bases with no gene match: 3. This CDR3 region has 14 residues. Written as DNA, the CDR3 is TGTGCCAGCAGTTTTGGGACAGGAGCCGGGGAGCTGTTTTTT. Residues: CASSFGTGAGELFF.

V usage is TRBV9 and J usage is TRBJ2-3; 9 bases align to TRBD2. V dropped 3 bases and J dropped 0; count of bases not matched to a gene: 11. The CDR3 spans 18 residues. CDR1 is SGDLS, CDR2 YYNGEE, per germline. The CDR3 loop is CASSARGSGGQSTDTQYF. The CDR3 bases are TGTGCCAGCAGCGCCCGGGGTAGCGGGGGCCAAAGCACAGATACGCAGTATTTT.

This clone has just a few counts. This chain joins TRBV7-8 and TRBJ2-5, with TRBD1 identical over 7 bases. CDR1 is SGHVS and CDR2 is FQNEAQ in the germline V gene. There are 13 residues in the CDR3. V shed 4 bases and J 2 bases; nucleotides not matched to a gene: 1. CDR3 protein: CASSYRGQETQYF. CDR3 DNA: TGTGCCAGCAGCTACAGGGGTCAAGAGACCCAGTACTTC. Filled out from reference TRBV7-8 and TRBJ2-5, the complete variable domain reads GAGVSQSPRYKVAKRGQDVALRCDPISGHVSLFWYQQALGQGPEFLTYFQNEAQLDKSGLPSDRFFAERPEGSVSTLKIQRTQQEDSAVYLCASSYRGQETQYFGPGTRLLVL.

This chain uses TRBV6-5 with TRBJ1-1; D unclear. The CDR3 covers 13 residues. V was cut by 10 bases and J by 4 bases, with 16 bases left in between. Per the germline V gene, CDR1 is MNHEY and CDR2 is SVGAGI. CDR3 sequence: CATRNGVGTEAFF. Written as DNA, the CDR3 is TGTGCCACCCGGAACGGAGTCGGCACTGAAGCTTTCTTT.

In DNA, the CDR3 is TGTGCCAGCAGGCCTTTCGGACAAACCAACTATGGCTACACCTTC. Its protein is CASRPFGQTNYGYTF. The gene calls are TRBV6-5 and TRBJ1-2; D perhaps matches TRBD1 (5 bases). The CDR3 contains 15 residues. Germline CDR1 reads MNHEY; CDR2 reads SVGAGI. V lost 6 bases, J lost 2 bases, and 16 bases lay in between.